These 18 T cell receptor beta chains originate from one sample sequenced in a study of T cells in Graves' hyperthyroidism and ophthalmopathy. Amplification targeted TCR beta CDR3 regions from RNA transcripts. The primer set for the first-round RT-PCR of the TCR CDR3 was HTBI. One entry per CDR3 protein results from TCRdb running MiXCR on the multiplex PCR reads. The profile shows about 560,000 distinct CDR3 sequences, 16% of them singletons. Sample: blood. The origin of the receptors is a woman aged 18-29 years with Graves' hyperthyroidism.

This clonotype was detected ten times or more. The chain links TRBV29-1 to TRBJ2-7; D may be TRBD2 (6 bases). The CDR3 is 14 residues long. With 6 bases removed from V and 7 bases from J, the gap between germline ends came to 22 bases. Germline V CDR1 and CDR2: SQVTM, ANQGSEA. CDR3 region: CSVAGGGLLGEQYF. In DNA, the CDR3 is TGCAGCGTCGCCGGGGGAGGTCTATTAGGGGAGCAGTACTTC.

CDR3 DNA sequence: TGTGCCAGCGGGACAGGCTCAAATTACGAGCAGTACTTC. Translation: CASGTGSNYEQYF. The chain uses TRBV12-3 or TRBV12-4 and TRBJ2-7; TRBD1 aligns across 8 bases. This CDR3 is built from 13 residues. V lost 8 bases to trimming and J lost 4 bases; unmatched junction nucleotides: 7.

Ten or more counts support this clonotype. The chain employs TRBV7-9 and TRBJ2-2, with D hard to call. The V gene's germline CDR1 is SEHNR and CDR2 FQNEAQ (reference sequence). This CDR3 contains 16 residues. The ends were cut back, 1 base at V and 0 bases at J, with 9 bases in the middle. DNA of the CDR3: TGTGCCAGCAGCTTAGTTCTCCCTCCGAACACCGGGGAGCTGTTTTTT. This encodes CASSLVLPPNTGELFF. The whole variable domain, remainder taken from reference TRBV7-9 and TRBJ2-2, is DTGVSQNPRHKITKRGQNVTFRCDPISEHNRLYWYRQTLGQGPEFLTYFQNEAQLEKSRLLSDRFSAERPKGSFSTLEIQRTEQGDSAMYLCASSLVLPPNTGELFFGEGSRLTVL.

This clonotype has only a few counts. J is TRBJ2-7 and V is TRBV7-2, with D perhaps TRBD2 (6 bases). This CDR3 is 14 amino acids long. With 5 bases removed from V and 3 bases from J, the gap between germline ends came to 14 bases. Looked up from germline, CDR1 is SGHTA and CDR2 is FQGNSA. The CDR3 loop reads CASSVSSGLYEQYF. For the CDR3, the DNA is TGTGCCAGCAGCGTAAGTAGCGGACTCTACGAGCAGTACTTC. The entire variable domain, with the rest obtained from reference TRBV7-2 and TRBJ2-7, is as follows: GAGVSQSPSNKVTEKGKDVELRCDPISGHTALYWYRQSLGQGLEFLIYFQGNSAPDKSGLPSDRFSAERTGGSVSTLTIQRTQQEDSAVYLCASSVSSGLYEQYFGPGTRLTVT.

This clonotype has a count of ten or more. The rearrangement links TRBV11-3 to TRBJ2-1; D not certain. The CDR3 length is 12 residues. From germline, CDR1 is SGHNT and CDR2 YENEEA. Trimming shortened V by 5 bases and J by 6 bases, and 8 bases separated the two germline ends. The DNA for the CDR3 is TGTGCCAGCAGCGGGGTCGGCAATGAGCAGTTCTTC. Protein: CASSGVGNEQFF.

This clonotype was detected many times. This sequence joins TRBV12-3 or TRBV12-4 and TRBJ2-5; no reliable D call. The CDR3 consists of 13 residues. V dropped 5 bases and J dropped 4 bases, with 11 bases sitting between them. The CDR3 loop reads CASSISTGETQYF. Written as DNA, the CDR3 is TGTGCCAGCAGTATAAGCACGGGAGAGACCCAGTACTTC.

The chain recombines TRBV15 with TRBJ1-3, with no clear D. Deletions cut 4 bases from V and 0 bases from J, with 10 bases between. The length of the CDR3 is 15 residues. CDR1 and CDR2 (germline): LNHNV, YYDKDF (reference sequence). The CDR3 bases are TGTGCCACCAGCAAGTTGATCCCCTCTGGAAACACCATATATTTT. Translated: CATSKLIPSGNTIYF.

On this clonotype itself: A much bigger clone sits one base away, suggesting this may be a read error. CDR3 sequence reads: CSATRGYETKYF. CDR3 sequence (DNA): TGCAGTGCTACCAGGGGTTACGAGACCAAGTACTTC. The chain uses TRBV20-1 and TRBJ2-5; D perhaps matches TRBD1 (6 bases). The CDR3 extends over 12 amino acids. CDR1 and CDR2 (germline): DFQATT, SNEGSKA (reference sequence).

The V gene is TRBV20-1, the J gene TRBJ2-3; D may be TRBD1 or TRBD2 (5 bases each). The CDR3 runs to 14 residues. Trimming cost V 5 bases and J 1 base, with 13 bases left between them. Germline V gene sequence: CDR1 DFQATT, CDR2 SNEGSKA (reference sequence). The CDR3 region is CSAGLRGRTDTQYF. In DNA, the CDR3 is TGCAGTGCTGGCTTGAGGGGCCGCACAGATACGCAGTATTTT.

The CDR3 region is CASSLSGSGEQYF. As DNA, the CDR3 is TGCGCCAGCAGCTTGTCAGGGTCGGGGGAGCAGTACTTC. V gene TRBV5-1 combines with J gene TRBJ2-7; the D call may be TRBD1 or TRBD2 (5 bases each). Germline V gene sequence: CDR1 SGHRS, CDR2 YFSETQ. Trimming cost V 1 base and J 7 bases, with 12 bases left between them. This CDR3 contains 13 residues.

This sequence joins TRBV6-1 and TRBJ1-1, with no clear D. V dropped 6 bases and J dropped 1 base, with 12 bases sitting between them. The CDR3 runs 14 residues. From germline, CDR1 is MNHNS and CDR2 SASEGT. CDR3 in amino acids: CASRLLLTNTEAFF. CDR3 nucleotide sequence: TGTGCCAGCAGGCTTTTGTTGACGAACACTGAAGCTTTCTTT.

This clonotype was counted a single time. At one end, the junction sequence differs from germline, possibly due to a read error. The CDR3 sequence: CASSLGDRATNEKLLF. CDR3 in DNA: TGTGCCAGCAGCTTAGGCGACAGAGCAACTAATGAAAAACTGCTTTTT. The rearrangement joins TRBV7-9 to TRBJ1-4, with D perhaps matching TRBD1 (5 bases). The germline V gene has CDR1 SEHNR and CDR2 FQNEAQ (reference sequence). CDR3 length equals 16 residues.

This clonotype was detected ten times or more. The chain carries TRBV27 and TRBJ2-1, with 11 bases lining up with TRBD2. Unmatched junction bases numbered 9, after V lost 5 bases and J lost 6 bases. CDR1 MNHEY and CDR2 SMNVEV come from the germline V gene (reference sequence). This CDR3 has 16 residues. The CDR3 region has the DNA TGTGCCAGCAGTCCAAATAGCGGGAGGGCTCGCAATGAGCAGTTCTTC. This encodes CASSPNSGRARNEQFF.

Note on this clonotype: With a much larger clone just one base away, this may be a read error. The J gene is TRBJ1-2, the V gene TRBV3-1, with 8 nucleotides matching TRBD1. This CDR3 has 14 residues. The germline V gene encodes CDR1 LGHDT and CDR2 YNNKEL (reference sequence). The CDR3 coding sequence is TGTGCCAGCAGCTCCCATCAGGGGGCCTATGGCTGCACCTTC. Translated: CASSSHQGAYGCTF.

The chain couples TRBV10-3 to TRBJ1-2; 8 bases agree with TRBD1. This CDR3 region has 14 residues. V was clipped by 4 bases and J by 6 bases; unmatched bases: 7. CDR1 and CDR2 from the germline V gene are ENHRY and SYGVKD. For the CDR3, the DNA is TGTGCCATCAGTGCAAGGACAGGGTTCGATGGCTACACCTTC. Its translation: CAISARTGFDGYTF.

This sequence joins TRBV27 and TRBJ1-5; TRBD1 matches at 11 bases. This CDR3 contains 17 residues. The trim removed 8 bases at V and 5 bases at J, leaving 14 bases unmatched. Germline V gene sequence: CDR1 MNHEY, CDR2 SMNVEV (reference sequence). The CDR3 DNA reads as TGTGCCAGCGTAACCCACCATCCGGACAGGGGGCATCAGCCCCAGCATTTT. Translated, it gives CASVTHHPDRGHQPQHF.

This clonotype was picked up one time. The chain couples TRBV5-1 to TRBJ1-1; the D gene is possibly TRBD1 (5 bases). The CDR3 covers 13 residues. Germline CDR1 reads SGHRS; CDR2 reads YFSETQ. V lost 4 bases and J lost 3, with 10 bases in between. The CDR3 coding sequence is TGCGCCAGCAGCGGGACGCTGGACACTGAAGCTTTCTTT. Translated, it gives CASSGTLDTEAFF.

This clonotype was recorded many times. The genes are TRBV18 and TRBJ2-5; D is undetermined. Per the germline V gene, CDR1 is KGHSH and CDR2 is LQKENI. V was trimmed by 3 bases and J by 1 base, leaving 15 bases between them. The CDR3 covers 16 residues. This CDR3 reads CASSPSGMGIQETQYF. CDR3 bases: TGTGCCAGCTCACCGTCAGGAATGGGGATCCAAGAGACCCAGTACTTC.